Described below is a single T cell receptor beta chain sequence and its context. The antigen remains unidentified. The data stem from a study of cytomegalovirus exposure and HLA in healthy donors. Study findings and constraints: A cluster of highly shared sequence variants was likely a sequencing artifact. The study carried out a later analysis of TCR beta sequences. It associated roughly 17,000 of them with specific HLA alleles at a false discovery rate of 0.05. A missense variant in DCLRE1C was later tied to TCR beta V- and J-gene trimming.

The PCR was carried out with 60 Vbeta primers and 13 Jbeta primers. Produced via immunoSEQ multiplex PCR; TCRdb's table is partial and in-frame only. This sample has over 100,000 clones, with 50% to 65% found just once. Germline CDR1 and CDR2: LNHDA and SQIVND (reference sequence). The CDR3 is 17 residues long. The V segment lost 3 bases and the J segment 3 bases; nucleotides outside the gene matches: 8. Sequencing input: PBMCs. The sequence derives from a man aged 35 to 55 in good health and CMV-seropositive. The genes are TRBV19 and TRBJ2-3, with TRBD2 matching 11 bases. The CDR3 DNA follows: TGTGCCAGTAGTATCACTAGCGGGGGCAGAGGAACAGATACGCAGTATTTT. This codes for CASSITSGGRGTDTQYF.